This TCR beta chain was observed in a study of blood T cell repertoires in COVID-19. Whole-study context: The origin of the acute and convalescent COVID-19 samples was the United States, Italy and Spain. PBMCs, B-cell-depleted T cells, or T cells were the source of the cDNA or gDNA that made up the material.

This clone has only a few counts. Trimming cost V 6 bases and J 7 bases, with 9 bases left between them. The V gene's germline CDR1 is SGHNT and CDR2 YENEEA. CDR3 length equals 11 residues. Original processing methods: Reference gene primers were amplified, and this amplification served to estimate nucleated cell counts. The table came from immunoSEQ multiplex PCR; TCRdb's copy has only in-frame clones and leaves some out. V, J and clone size were drawn from that table, and D and trimming were deduced from the DNA. The data show 190,000 or so clones, about 88% seen once. The TCR sequence derives from a woman aged 25 to 39 with active or convalescent COVID-19. The chain recombines TRBV11-3 with TRBJ1-1, with D possibly matching TRBD1 (6 bases). Specimen: peripheral blood. The CDR3 region is CASSRTDEAFF. Written as DNA, the CDR3 is TGTGCCAGCAGTAGGACAGATGAAGCTTTCTTT.